This TCR beta chain comes out of a study of response to subunit inactivated influenza vaccine (dated 2018 in TCRdb). As for the study more broadly: To follow how T cells responded to a trivalent subunit inactivated influenza vaccine, the researchers relied on deep quantitative profiling of the T cell receptor repertoire. What the work shows at the level of the full study, not this receptor alone: It was suggested by the authors that each seasonal influenza vaccination may recruit only a limited number of new T cells.

V is reduced by 1 base and J by 6 bases, leaving a spacing of 8 bases between them. According to the germline V gene, CDR1 reads LGHNA and CDR2 reads YNFKEQ. From the cysteine up to the phenylalanine, the CDR3 has a length of 13 residues. The CDR3 DNA has 39 bases and is translated from base 1. This clonotype has more than one count but fewer than ten. Its antigen is still unknown. Per-base quality was not reported, and no clone a single base away is much larger than it. Library preparation used RT-PCR. The sample was run on an Illumina HiSeq 2500. In TCRdb, the public reads were trimmed at Q25 with fastp and aligned with MiXCR, with productive beta chains retained. Rows matching on CDR3 protein sequence are summarized as one entry with the most common DNA and genes. Counted in this sample were around 790,000 distinct CDR3 sequences; about 20% of them appeared once. The top ten constitute around 9.6% of the sample.

Specimen: PBMCs from blood, collected less than 6 days after vaccination. The receptor was isolated from a man in his fifties who received an inactivated influenza vaccine. Donor details come from another sample of the same person, matched by shared clones. Recombination joined TRBV4-2 with TRBJ2-3, and possibly TRBD2, on 6 matching bases. The CDR3 has the sequence CASSQGRVDTQYF. At the DNA level, the sequence is TGTGCCAGCAGCCAAGGGAGGGTGGATACGCAGTATTTT.